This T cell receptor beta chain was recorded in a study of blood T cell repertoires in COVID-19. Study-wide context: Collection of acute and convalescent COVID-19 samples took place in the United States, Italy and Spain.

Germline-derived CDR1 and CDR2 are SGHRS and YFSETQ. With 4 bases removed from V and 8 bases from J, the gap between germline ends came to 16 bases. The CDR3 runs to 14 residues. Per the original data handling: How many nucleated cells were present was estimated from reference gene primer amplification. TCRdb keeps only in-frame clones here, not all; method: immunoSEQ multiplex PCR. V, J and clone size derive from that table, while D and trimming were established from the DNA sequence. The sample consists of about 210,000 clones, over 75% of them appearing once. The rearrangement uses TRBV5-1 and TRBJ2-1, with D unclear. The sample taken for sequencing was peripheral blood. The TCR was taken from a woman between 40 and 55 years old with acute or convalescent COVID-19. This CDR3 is CASSGSSRSDEQFF. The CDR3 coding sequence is TGCGCCAGCAGCGGGTCCTCGCGGTCCGATGAGCAGTTCTTC.